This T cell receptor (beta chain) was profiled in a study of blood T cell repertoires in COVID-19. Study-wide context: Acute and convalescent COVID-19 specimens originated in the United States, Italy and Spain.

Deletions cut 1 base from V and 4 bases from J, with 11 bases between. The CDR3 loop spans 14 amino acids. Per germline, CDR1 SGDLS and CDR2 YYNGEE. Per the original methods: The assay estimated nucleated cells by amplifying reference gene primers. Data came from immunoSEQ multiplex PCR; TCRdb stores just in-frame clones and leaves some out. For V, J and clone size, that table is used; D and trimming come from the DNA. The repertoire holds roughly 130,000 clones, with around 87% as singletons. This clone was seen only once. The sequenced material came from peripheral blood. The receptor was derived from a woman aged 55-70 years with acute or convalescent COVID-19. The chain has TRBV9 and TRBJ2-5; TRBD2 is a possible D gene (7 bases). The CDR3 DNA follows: TGTGCCAGCAGCGTAATGGGGGGGCGAGAGACCCAGTACTTC. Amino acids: CASSVMGGRETQYF.